The TCR beta chain described here comes from a study of T cell responses to AZD1222 COVID-19 vaccine. TCRdb's copy holds only in-frame clones and misses some; the assay was immunoSEQ multiplex PCR. This table has tens of thousands of clones, 70% to 90% appearing once. The germline gives CDR1 SNHLY, CDR2 FYNNEI. V gave up 5 bases and J gave up 6 bases; unmatched junction bases: 6. The CDR3 has 15 amino acids. This clone was observed a single time. V gene TRBV2 combines with J gene TRBJ2-2, with 10 bases matching TRBD2. Sequencing used peripheral blood, obtained 28 days after the second AZD1222 dose. The TCR was taken from an adult who received the AZD1222 COVID-19 vaccine. The CDR3: CASSPSGRASGELFF. The CDR3 bases are TGTGCCAGCAGTCCAAGCGGGAGGGCCTCCGGGGAGCTGTTTTTT.